What follows describes a single T cell receptor (beta chain). TCRdb analysed the RT-PCR reads with MiXCR anew, one entry per CDR3 protein. Among approximately 99,000 distinct CDR3 sequences listed, around 35% were seen once. The sample comes from a study of patients and donors after allogeneic stem cell transplantation. Sample: blood, either unsorted or a sorted T cell fraction (not recorded which). The source is a human donor who was either an allogeneic HSCT recipient or a stem cell or donor lymphocyte infusion donor (not recorded which). It is not recorded whose cells these are; they may come from a transplant donor.

The CDR3 sequence is CATRTGGLPQHF. DNA for the CDR3: TGTGCCACCAGGACAGGGGGGCTGCCCCAGCATTTT. The chain carries TRBV28 and TRBJ1-5; 10 bases fit TRBD1. The germline V gene has CDR1 MDHEN and CDR2 SYDVKM. The ends lost 10 bases at V and 9 bases at J; junction bases unmatched: 6. This CDR3 has 12 residues.